This paragraph reports one T cell receptor beta chain. The PCR used 60 Vbeta and 13 Jbeta primers. TCRdb's table, derived via immunoSEQ multiplex PCR, lists solely in-frame clones and lacks some. The table includes tens of thousands of clones, roughly three quarters detected once. The source of the sample is a study of cytomegalovirus exposure and HLA in healthy donors. The CDR3 covers 13 residues. With V trimmed by 5 bases and J by 8 bases, 6 bases remained unmatched. Germline lookup yields CDR1 LNHDA and CDR2 SQIVND (reference sequence). V and J are TRBV19 and TRBJ2-3; 8 bases match TRBD2. The sequence was collected from a man aged 25-40 years in good health and CMV-seronegative. The source material was PBMCs. CDR3 protein: CASSPRGAGTQYF. The CDR3 bases are TGTGCCAGTAGTCCGCGGGGGGCCGGTACGCAGTATTTT.